This TCR beta chain was identified during a study of shared clonotypes between healthy human individuals. Here immunoSEQ multiplex PCR was the method, and the copy in TCRdb shows in-frame clones only, minus some. Among roughly 810,000 clones listed, approximately 96% were seen once. Naive CD8 cells comprised CD45RO-negative, CCR7-positively selected cells, excluding terminally differentiated effector memory CD45RA+ cells. From germline, CDR1 is MDHEN and CDR2 SYDVKM. V was trimmed by 7 bases and J by 0 bases, leaving 12 bases between them. This CDR3 spans 14 amino acids. The gene calls are TRBV28 and TRBJ1-1; D gene uncertain. This TCR came from a man aged 30-40 years in good health. Sequencing was done on a sample of naive CD8+ T cells sorted from blood. The chain's CDR3 is CASIWRGLNTEAFF. CDR3 DNA: TGTGCCAGCATCTGGCGGGGTTTGAACACTGAAGCTTTCTTT. Full variable domain (missing parts from reference TRBV28 and TRBJ1-1): DVKVTQSSRYLVKRTGEKVFLECVQDMDHENMFWYRQDPGLGLRLIYFSYDVKMKEKGDIPEGYSVSREKKERFSLILESASTNQTSMYLCASIWRGLNTEAFFGQGTRLTVV.